The T cell receptor (beta chain) described here comes from a study of blood T cell repertoires in COVID-19. Generated by immunoSEQ multiplex PCR, the TCRdb table keeps only in-frame clones and is missing some. The repertoire consists of about 290,000 clones, with approximately 88% occurring once and the leading ten covering less than 2%. The CDR3 is 17 amino acids. The V gene end was trimmed by 4 bases and the J gene end by 0 bases; junction bases not matched to a gene: 4. Germline CDR1 and CDR2: SEHNR and FQNEAQ (reference sequence). The receptor's source is a middle-aged woman who had recovered from COVID-19. The rearrangement links TRBV7-9 to TRBJ2-7; 15 bases map to TRBD2. Material for sequencing was PBMCs or T cells enriched from blood (not recorded which). In DNA form, the CDR3 reads TGTGCCAGCAGCTGGGGACTAGCGGGGGGAACCTCCTACGAGCAGTACTTC. It is translated as CASSWGLAGGTSYEQYF.